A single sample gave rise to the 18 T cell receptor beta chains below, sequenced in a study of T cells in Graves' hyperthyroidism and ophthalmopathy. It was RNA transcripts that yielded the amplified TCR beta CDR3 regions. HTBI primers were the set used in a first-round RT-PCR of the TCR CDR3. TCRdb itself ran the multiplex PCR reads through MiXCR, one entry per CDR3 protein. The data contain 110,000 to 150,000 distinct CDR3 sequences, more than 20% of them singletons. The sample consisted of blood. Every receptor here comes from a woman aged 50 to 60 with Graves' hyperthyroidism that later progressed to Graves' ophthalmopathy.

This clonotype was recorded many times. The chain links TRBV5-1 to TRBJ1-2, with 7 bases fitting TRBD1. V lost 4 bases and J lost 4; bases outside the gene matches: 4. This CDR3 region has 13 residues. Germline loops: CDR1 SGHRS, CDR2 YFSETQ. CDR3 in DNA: TGCGCCAGCAGCACAGGGGAGGGCTATGGCTACACCTTC. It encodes CASSTGEGYGYTF.

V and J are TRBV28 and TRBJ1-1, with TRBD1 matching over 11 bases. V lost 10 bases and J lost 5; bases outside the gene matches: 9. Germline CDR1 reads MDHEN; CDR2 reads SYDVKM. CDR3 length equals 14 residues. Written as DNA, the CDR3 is TGTGCCACCCAGGGGGGGACAGGGGGGACTGAAGCTTTCTTT. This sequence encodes CATQGGTGGTEAFF.

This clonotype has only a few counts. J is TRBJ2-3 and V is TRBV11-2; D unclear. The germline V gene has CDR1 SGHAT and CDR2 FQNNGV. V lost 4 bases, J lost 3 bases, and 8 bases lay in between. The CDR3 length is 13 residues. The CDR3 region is CASSSAETDTQYF. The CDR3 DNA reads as TGTGCCAGCAGCTCCGCAGAGACAGATACGCAGTATTTT.

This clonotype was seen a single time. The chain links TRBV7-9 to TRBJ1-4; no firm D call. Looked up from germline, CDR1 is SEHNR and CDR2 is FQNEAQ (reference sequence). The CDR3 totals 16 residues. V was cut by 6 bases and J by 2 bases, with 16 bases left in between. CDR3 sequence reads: CASREHSTRTNEKLFF. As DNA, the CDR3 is TGTGCCAGCAGGGAACACTCGACAAGGACTAATGAAAAACTGTTTTTT.

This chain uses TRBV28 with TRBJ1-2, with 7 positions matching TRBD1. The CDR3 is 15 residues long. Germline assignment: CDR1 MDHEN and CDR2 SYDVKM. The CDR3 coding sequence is TGTGCGGGCAGTTTACGAGGAGGGGGCGACTATGGCTACACCTTC. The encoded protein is CAGSLRGGGDYGYTF.

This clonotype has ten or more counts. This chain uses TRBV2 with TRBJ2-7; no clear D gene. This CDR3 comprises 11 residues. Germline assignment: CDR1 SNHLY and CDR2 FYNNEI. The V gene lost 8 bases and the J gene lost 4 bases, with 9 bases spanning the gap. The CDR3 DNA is TGTGCCAGCCAAATAAATTACGAGCAGTACTTC. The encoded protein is CASQINYEQYF.

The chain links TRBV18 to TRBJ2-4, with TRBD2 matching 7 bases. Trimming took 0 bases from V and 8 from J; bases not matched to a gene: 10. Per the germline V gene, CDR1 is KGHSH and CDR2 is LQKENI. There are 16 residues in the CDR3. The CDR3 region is CASSPPRRDRGDIQYF. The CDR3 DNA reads TGTGCCAGCTCACCACCTCGAAGGGACCGGGGGGACATTCAGTACTTC.

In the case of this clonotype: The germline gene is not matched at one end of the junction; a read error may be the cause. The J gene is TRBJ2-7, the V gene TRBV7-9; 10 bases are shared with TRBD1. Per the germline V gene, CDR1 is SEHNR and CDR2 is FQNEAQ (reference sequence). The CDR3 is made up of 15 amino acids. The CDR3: CAGSLGQGVVIEQYF. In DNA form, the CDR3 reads TGTGCCGGCAGCCTAGGACAGGGGGTCGTCATTGAGCAGTACTTC.

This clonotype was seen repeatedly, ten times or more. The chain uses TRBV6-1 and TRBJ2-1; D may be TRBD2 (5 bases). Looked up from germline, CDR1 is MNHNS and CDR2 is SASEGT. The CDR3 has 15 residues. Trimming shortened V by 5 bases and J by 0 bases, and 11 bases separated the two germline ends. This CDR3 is CASSLTRGSYNEQFF. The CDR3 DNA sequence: TGTGCCAGCAGTCTGACTCGGGGCTCCTACAATGAGCAGTTCTTC.

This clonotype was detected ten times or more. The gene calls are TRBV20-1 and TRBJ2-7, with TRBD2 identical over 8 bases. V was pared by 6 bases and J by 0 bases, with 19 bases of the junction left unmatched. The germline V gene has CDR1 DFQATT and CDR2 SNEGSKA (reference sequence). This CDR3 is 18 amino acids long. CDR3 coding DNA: TGCAGTGCGATTCCCGGGGCGGGAGGTTATCCGTACTCCTACGAGCAGTACTTC. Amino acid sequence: CSAIPGAGGYPYSYEQYF.

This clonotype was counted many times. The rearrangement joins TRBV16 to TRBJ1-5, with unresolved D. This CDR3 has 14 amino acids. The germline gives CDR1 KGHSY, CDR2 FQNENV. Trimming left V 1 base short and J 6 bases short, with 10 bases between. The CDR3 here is CASSQFLGAQPQHF. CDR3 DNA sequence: TGTGCCAGCAGCCAATTTTTAGGAGCTCAGCCCCAGCATTTT.

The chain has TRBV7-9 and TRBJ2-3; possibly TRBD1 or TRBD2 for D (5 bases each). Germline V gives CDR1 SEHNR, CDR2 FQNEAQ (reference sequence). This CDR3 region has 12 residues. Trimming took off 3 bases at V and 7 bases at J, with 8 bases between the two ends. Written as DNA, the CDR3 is TGTGCCAGCAGCTTGGGGGAGTATACGCAGTATTTT. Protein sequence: CASSLGEYTQYF.

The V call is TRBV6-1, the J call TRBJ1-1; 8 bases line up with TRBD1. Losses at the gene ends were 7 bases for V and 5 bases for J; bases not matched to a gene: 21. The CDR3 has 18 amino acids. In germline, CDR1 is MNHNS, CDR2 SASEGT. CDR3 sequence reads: CASNGAGGREVVGTEAFF. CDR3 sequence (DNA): TGTGCCAGCAATGGGGCAGGGGGCCGGGAGGTGGTCGGAACTGAAGCTTTCTTT.

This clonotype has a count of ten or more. The CDR3 spells CASIGVTEAFF. CDR3 DNA: TGTGCCAGCATCGGAGTCACTGAAGCTTTCTTT. The chain links TRBV2 to TRBJ1-1; no definite D call. The V gene lost 7 bases and the J gene lost 4 bases, with 7 bases spanning the gap. This CDR3 is 11 amino acids long. CDR1 SNHLY and CDR2 FYNNEI come from the germline V gene.

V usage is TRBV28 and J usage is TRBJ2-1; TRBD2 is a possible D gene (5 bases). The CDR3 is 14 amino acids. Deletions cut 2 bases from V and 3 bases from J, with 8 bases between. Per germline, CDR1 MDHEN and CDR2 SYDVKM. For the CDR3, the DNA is TGTGCCAGCAGTTTAGACGGAGGCTACAATGAGCAGTTCTTC. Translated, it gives CASSLDGGYNEQFF.

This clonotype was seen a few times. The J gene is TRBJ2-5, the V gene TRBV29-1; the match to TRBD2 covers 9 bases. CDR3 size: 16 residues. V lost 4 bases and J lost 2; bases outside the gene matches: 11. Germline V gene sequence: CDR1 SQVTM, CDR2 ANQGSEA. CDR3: CSVGRGLAGTQETQYF. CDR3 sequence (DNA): TGCAGCGTTGGTCGTGGGCTAGCGGGGACACAAGAGACCCAGTACTTC. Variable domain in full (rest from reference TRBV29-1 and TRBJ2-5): SAVISQKPSRDICQRGTSLTIQCQVDSQVTMMFWYRQQPGQSLTLIATANQGSEATYESGFVIDKFPISRPNLTFSTLTVSNMSPEDSSIYLCSVGRGLAGTQETQYFGPGTRLLVL.

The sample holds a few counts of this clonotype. In nucleotides, the CDR3 is TGTGCCAGCAGTTCCCGACTAGCGGGACGGTACAATGAGCAGTTCTTC. Translating it yields CASSSRLAGRYNEQFF. This chain uses TRBV7-9 with TRBJ2-1, with 11 bases aligning to TRBD2. CDR1 SEHNR and CDR2 FQNEAQ come from the germline V gene (reference sequence). This CDR3 is 16 amino acids long. V lost 6 bases and J lost 4; bases outside the gene matches: 8.

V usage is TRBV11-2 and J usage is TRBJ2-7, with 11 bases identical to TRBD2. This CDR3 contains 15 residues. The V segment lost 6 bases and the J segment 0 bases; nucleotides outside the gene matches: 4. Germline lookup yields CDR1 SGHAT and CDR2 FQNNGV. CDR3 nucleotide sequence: TGTGCCAGCAGAGAAACTAGCGGGAGCTCCTACGAGCAGTACTTC. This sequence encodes CASRETSGSSYEQYF.